This TCR beta chain originates from a study of cytomegalovirus exposure and HLA in healthy donors (dated by TCRdb to about 2017). Background on the whole study: In an earlier analysis of several hundred of the donors, 250 to 350 Gb of sequence data and just under 120 million unique TCR beta sequences from about 179 million T cells were reported. Both class I and class II loci were covered by HLA typing, at four-digit resolution. On average, roughly 250,000 unique TCR beta nucleotide sequences were sequenced per donor among 398 genotyped donors of the cohort, with roughly 19% of those sequences being non-productive. Every repertoire in the discovery cohort had been generated on one and the same sequencing platform. Donor age, sex, ethnicity and CMV serostatus were compiled together with the repertoire data. The study was designed to test whether signatures of past pathogen exposure could be identified by cataloging public T cell receptors. Of the roughly 400 genotyped donors, about 80% fell in the genetic ancestry cluster associated with self-reported Caucasian donors. Approximately 300 gigabases of sequencing data and tens of millions of unique TCR sequences were included in an early release covering 550 to 800 HLA-typed donors. In addition to the first cohort of roughly 670 subjects, a separate validation cohort of some 120 different subjects was used. The study combined high-throughput TCR immunosequencing, statistical association of individual TCRs with disease status, and machine learning to predict cytomegalovirus infection status. The number of typed donors differed by locus: about 629-640 for A, B, C, DRB1 and DQB1; about 520 for DQA1; 606 for DPA1; and about 450 for DPB1. Rather than drawing on any new phenotypic data, the later analysis identified candidate immune exposures from TCR beta sequences and the way those sequences occurred across donors. A later analysis re-analyzed previously published TCR beta repertoires from roughly 630 donors and added high-resolution HLA genotyping to study TCR occurrence patterns. To decide whether each TCR beta V gene segment behaved as functional or pseudogenic, an earlier analysis of some 570 of the donors relied on high-throughput TCR beta sequencing. Using immunosequencing, the study profiled T cell repertoires from 500 to 800 subjects and related those repertoires to cytomegalovirus serostatus. A later genetic analysis took genome-wide SNP genotypes for about 55% of the 666 donors and used that subset as a discovery cohort. About five DR-DQ haplotypes were treated as single units for association and clustering because of strong linkage in the cohort. Overall study results and their limits: In vitro tests confirmed that three of the cytomegalovirus-associated TCR beta chains recognize cytomegalovirus antigens. A later analysis found that HLA-associated TCR beta chains were more clonally expanded and had lower generation probabilities than equally common non-associated chains. According to the authors, the approach could potentially be generalized to other disease states and immunological phenotypes. In a later genetic analysis, fewer N-insertions in productive TCRs were reported among donors in an Asian-associated ancestry cluster than the roughly 670-donor mean. Broadly in line with IMGT annotations, most TCR beta V segments showed up in productive rearrangements about 90% or about 30% of the time in an earlier analysis of several hundred of the donors. A later genetic analysis associated a missense DCLRE1C variant with V-gene and J-gene trimming of TCR beta chains, and an independent cohort replicated the association. A further reported finding was that TCR beta sequences accurately predicted the HLA-A and HLA-B alleles for most subjects in the first cohort. The classifier was reported to diagnose cytomegalovirus status with high specificity and sensitivity in both the original and validation cohorts. Sequencing depth was assumed to be roughly uniform across donors in the presence/absence analyses, though that assumption may not hold. Because the 87-base-pair reads could not distinguish some IMGT-functional V segments, including TRBV6-2 and TRBV6-3, those segments were excluded. In a later analysis, some 18,000 TCR beta sequences were associated with specific HLA alleles at a false discovery rate of 0.05. Approximately 18 rarely observed V segments, including chromosome 9 orphons, were excluded from the earlier analysis of about 600 of the donors because counts were too low. The study listed 164 TCR beta chains as associated with cytomegalovirus. Several of the top co-occurrence clusters appeared to be linked to parvovirus B19, influenza, CMV and Epstein-Barr virus, according to a later analysis. Only TCR beta chains were sequenced in this cohort, and the absence of alpha or paired-chain data limited detectable features. Because some donors lacked HLA typing at each locus, the association tests relied only on the typed subset. When HLA alleles, especially DR and DQ, strongly co-occurred, TCR associations were difficult to assign to individual alleles. According to a later analysis, TCR association rates differed among HLA loci, with DRB1 alleles showing the most associated TCRs and HLA-C alleles showing the fewest. According to a later analysis, most CMV-associated TCR beta chains appeared to be HLA-restricted, and the HLA associations seemed to be driven largely by CMV exposure. For the cohort, immune exposure information was limited to CMV serostatus. A cluster of highly shared sequence variants was judged likely to be a technical artifact of the sequencing pipeline. Across donors, most TCR sequences were observed very rarely, whereas some public TCRs were present in many individuals. Linkage disequilibrium might explain the correlated functional status among segregating V segments, but an unknown experimental factor could not be excluded.

Reading the germline V gene (reference sequence) gives CDR1 GTSNPN and CDR2 SVGIG. The CDR3, cysteine through phenylalanine, is 13 amino acids long. Only the CDR3 portion is preserved as DNA: 39 bases, with reading frame beginning at the first base. V and J are trimmed by 8 bases and 4 bases, and the gene matches miss 8 bases of the junction. To note about this clone: Its antigen target is currently unknown. The input lacks base qualities; no much larger clone sits a single base away.

The receptor library was made with the immunoSEQ multiplex PCR assay. The multiplex PCR relied on a mix of 60 forward primers for TCR Vbeta segments and 13 reverse primers for TCR Jbeta segments. The CDR3 region of rearranged TCR beta genes was amplified from genomic DNA with a multiplex PCR assay. The amplified TCR beta libraries were sequenced on the Illumina HiSeq System as 87-base-pair reads. The study's own analysis went as follows. A later analysis tallied roughly 78 million unique TCR beta chains across the 700 or so repertoires, and around 10 million of those chains were shared by two or more donors. Raw reads were error-corrected and collapsed into unique sequences by a nearest-neighbor algorithm in which closely related sequences were merged to remove PCR and sequencing errors. Alignment of CDR3 sequences to IMGT reference sequences was used to assign V, D and J gene segments. Each retained sequence needed at least a six-nucleotide match to both a V gene segment and a J gene segment. A rearrangement counted as productive if the CDR3 had no stop codons and remained in frame with V and J, and every other rearrangement counted as non-productive. Following IMGT convention, CDR3 was defined as the stretch from the second conserved V-encoded cysteine up to the conserved J-encoded phenylalanine. The earlier analysis of about 590 of the donors excluded sequences that lacked an unambiguous match to a single V gene segment. In an earlier analysis of several hundred of the donors, V segments were called functional above 56.7% productive rearrangements and were called segregating when the between-donor standard deviation exceeded 5%. A statistical classification framework was built for diagnosing cytomegalovirus status from the catalog of TCR beta chain sequences. A later analysis assigned V and J genes by comparing TCR nucleotide sequences with IMGT/GENE-DB human TR gene sequences. A later analysis assigned CDR3 sequences and most-parsimonious VDJ recombination scenarios with the TCRdist pipeline. A later analysis defined each TCR beta chain by its CDR3 amino acid sequence plus V-gene family, and excluded reads lacking a unique V-gene family. A later analysis removed 600 or so highly shared, low-generation-probability nucleotide sequences to deal with suspected cross-contamination and a sequencing artifact. For each public chain, a later analysis derived a clonal expansion index from normalized ranks of inferred template counts within each repertoire. Generation probabilities in a later analysis came from a VDJ recombination model fitted to out-of-frame rearrangements, and those results were checked against IGoR. Hypergeometric tests were used in a later analysis to score TCR-TCR, TCR-HLA and TCR-CMV co-occurrence, with a repertoire-size bias correction applied to the TCR pairs. To estimate false discovery rates, a later analysis permuted the HLA or CMV assignments 20 times. In a later analysis, co-occurring TCRs were grouped with DBSCAN, and TCRdist sequence similarity was added when clustering was performed within HLA-allele-positive subsets. For co-occurrence clustering, repertoires with fewer than 30,000 or more than 120,000 public chains were excluded, along with about five repertoires with anomalous nucleotide sharing. TCRdb's version of the immuneACCESS table is confined to in-frame rearrangements and falls short of the full clone set. An unresolved V gene accounts for under half of the shortfall where checked; the remainder is of unknown origin. The DNA gave D and trimming, while V, J and clone size come from that table. The sample table lists some 71,000 clones, roughly 64% of them with a count of one. Approximately 7.6% of the sample goes to the ten largest clones.

In total, just over 650 healthy bone marrow donors made up the cohort. At the time of sampling, every cohort member was nominally healthy, though immune exposures that went unrecorded were likely present. The donor tested CMV seropositive, placing the donor among the approximately 310 seropositive members of the cohort. A peripheral blood sample was provided by each donor, and peripheral blood mononuclear cells were used for TCR beta sequencing. The Qiagen DNeasy Blood Extraction Kit was used to extract genomic DNA from the blood cell samples. Sequencing input: PBMCs. This sequence uses TRBV30 and TRBJ1-2, with TRBD1 identical over 9 junction bases. This TCR was recovered from a middle-aged man in good health and CMV-seropositive. This receptor carries the CDR3 CAHQPGQGYGYTF. DNA sequence: TGTGCCCACCAGCCGGGACAGGGCTATGGCTACACCTTC.